A selection of T cell receptor beta chains follows, all from one sample in a study of PD-1 blockade in classical Hodgkin lymphoma. Method: immunoSEQ multiplex PCR; TCRdb's copy keeps in-frame clones and lacks some. Of around 25,000 clones in the sample, around 82% were seen once. The starting material was peripheral blood mononuclear cells (PBMCs), obtained before the second cycle of nivolumab. These receptors originate from a human donor with classical Hodgkin lymphoma. Both conserved end residues are part of each CDR3. The order of the fields is V gene, D gene, clone size, J gene, CDR3 DNA, CDR3 protein. D genes are given only for firm matches. Where a row states a size, it is once, few, many or the class of an expanded clone; other rows omit it.

TRBV9	.	.	TRBJ1-2	TGTGCCAGCAGCGTAGGTGATCCCTGGGGGGGGCTCGCCTATGGCTACACCTTC	CASSVGDPWGGLAYGYTF
TRBV4-3	.	few	TRBJ1-5	TGCGCCAGCAGCCAAGATCGGGGAAATCAGCCCCAGCATTTT	CASSQDRGNQPQHF
TRBV10-2	TRBD1	.	TRBJ1-6	TGCGCCAGCAGTATGGACAGGGATAATTCACCCCTCCACTTT	CASSMDRDNSPLHF
TRBV5-1	.	.	TRBJ1-5	TGCGCCAGCAGCACACACAGGGCTCCGGGCAATCAGCCCCAGCATTTT	CASSTHRAPGNQPQHF
TRBV21-1	.	.	TRBJ2-2	TGTGCCAGCAGCCCCCCTGGGGGCACCGGGGAGCTGTTTTTT	CASSPPGGTGELFF
TRBV19	.	.	TRBJ1-1	TGTGCCAGTAGTTGGGGCACTGAAGCTTTCTTT	CASSWGTEAFF
TRBV2	.	.	TRBJ1-6	TGTGCCAGCAGTGGGGGGGTCTTGGGTAATTCACCCCTCCACTTT	CASSGGVLGNSPLHF
TRBV28	TRBD2	.	TRBJ2-1	TGTGCCAGCCCACCAAGCGGGGAGCCCGACTCCTACAATGAGCAGTTCTTC	CASPPSGEPDSYNEQFF
TRBV5-5	.	.	TRBJ2-7	TGTGCCAGCAGCCGGGATTCTGGGTCCGCCTACGAGCAGTACTTC	CASSRDSGSAYEQYF
TRBV11-3	.	medium-sized	TRBJ1-1	TGTGCCAGCAGCTTAGATCTGGGCAGTAGTGAAGCTTTCTTT	CASSLDLGSSEAFF
TRBV7-2	.	.	TRBJ1-4	TGTGCCAGCAGCTTATGGAGTCGGGGGGCGGAAGAAAAACTGTTTTTT	CASSLWSRGAEEKLFF
TRBV9	.	.	TRBJ2-3	TGTGCCAGCAGCCCCAACACAGATACGCAGTATTTT	CASSPNTDTQYF
TRBV10-1	.	.	TRBJ2-3	TGCGCCAGCAGTGGACAGTCCCTTTTAAATACGCAGTATTTT	CASSGQSLLNTQYF
TRBV27	.	once	TRBJ1-1	TGTGCCAGCAGTTTCGCATACGGCTTGAACACTGAAGCTTTCTTT	CASSFAYGLNTEAFF
TRBV13	.	.	TRBJ1-4	TGTGCCAGCAGCCCGGGGTTTGGCACTAATGAAAAACTGTTTTTT	CASSPGFGTNEKLFF
TRBV9	.	.	TRBJ2-7	TGTGCCAGCAGCGGGACATACTACGAGCAGTACTTC	CASSGTYYEQYF
TRBV28	TRBD2	once	TRBJ2-1	TGTGGCGGACAACGACACATTTTAGCGGGGGGGCCTTCCCCTAGCTCCTACAATGAGCAGTTCTTC	CGGQRHILAGGPSPSSYNEQFF
TRBV7-9	.	.	TRBJ1-1	TGTGCCAGCAGCCGGACTGTGGGAGAAGCTTTCTTT	CASSRTVGEAFF
TRBV11-3	TRBD2	.	TRBJ2-7	TGTGCCAGCAGCCCGGGACTAGCGGGGGGTAACGAGCAGTACTTC	CASSPGLAGGNEQYF
TRBV28	TRBD2	.	TRBJ2-7	TGTGCCAGCAGCGCTAGACGGACGGGACTAAGGGAGCAGTACTTC	CASSARRTGLREQYF
TRBV4-3	.	.	TRBJ2-7	TGCGCCAGCAGCCAAGGCCAGGGGACAATCTACGAGCAGTACTTC	CASSQGQGTIYEQYF
TRBV2	TRBD1	once	TRBJ1-4	TGTGCCAGCAGTGACGGGACAGGGCCTAATGAAAAACTGTTTTTT	CASSDGTGPNEKLFF
TRBV7-2	TRBD2	.	TRBJ2-3	TGTGCCAGCAGCTCTAGAGCGGGGGGGCTTAGCACAGATACGCAGTATTTT	CASSSRAGGLSTDTQYF
TRBV6-5	.	.	TRBJ2-7	TGTGCCAGCAGTTACGGGGGCGGGGCCTACGAGCAGTACTTC	CASSYGGGAYEQYF
TRBV11-2	TRBD1	few	TRBJ2-7	TGTGCCAGCAGCTACCTCTACAGGGGAGACTACGAGCAGTACTTC	CASSYLYRGDYEQYF
TRBV4-3	.	.	TRBJ1-4	TGCGCCAGCAGCCAAGAAGTATGGGTGACTAATGAAAAACTGTTTTTT	CASSQEVWVTNEKLFF
TRBV5-1	.	.	TRBJ1-2	TGCGCCAGCAGCCAAGACCACTATGGCTACACCTTC	CASSQDHYGYTF
TRBV13	.	.	TRBJ2-7	TGTGCCAGCAGCTTCTGGGGGGACTCACCCTACGAGCAGTACTTC	CASSFWGDSPYEQYF
TRBV2	.	.	TRBJ1-5	TGTGCCAGTGTGGAGGGCGCCGATTTGCCCCAGCATTTT	CASVEGADLPQHF
TRBV15	.	.	TRBJ2-3	TGTGCCACCAGCAGAGATAAGGATACGCAGTATTTT	CATSRDKDTQYF
TRBV10-3	.	.	TRBJ1-1	TGTGCCATCAGCGTTTCTGCGGACACTGAAGCTTTCTTT	CAISVSADTEAFF
TRBV5-6	TRBD1	.	TRBJ1-1	TGTGCCAGCAGAAAAGACCCGGGACAGAAGAACACTGAAGCTTTCTTT	CASRKDPGQKNTEAFF
TRBV4-2	.	once	TRBJ1-1	TGTGCCAGCAGCCAAGCCGCCAGGGACACTGAAGCTTTCTTT	CASSQAARDTEAFF
TRBV4-3	TRBD1	.	TRBJ1-6	TGCGCCAGCAGCCAACCAGGGGGTGGGCGGCCGCGGCCCCTCCACTTT	CASSQPGGGRPRPLHF
TRBV6-6	.	few	TRBJ2-1	TGTGCCAGCAGTCAGGGAAATGAGCAGTTCTTC	CASSQGNEQFF
TRBV7-2	.	once	TRBJ2-5	TGTGCCAGCAGCCGATGGGCGAGCTACACTCGGGTTGGGACCCAGTACTTC	CASSRWASYTRVGTQYF
TRBV7-3	.	.	TRBJ1-2	TGTGCCAGCAGCCCGGACATCAACTATGGCTACACCTTC	CASSPDINYGYTF
TRBV25-1	.	few	TRBJ1-2	TGTGCCAGCAGTGAAACAGGAGGCTACACCTTC	CASSETGGYTF
TRBV6-1	TRBD1	.	TRBJ2-5	TGTGCCAGCAGTAGGATCGACAGGGTCCAAGAGACCCAGTACTTC	CASSRIDRVQETQYF